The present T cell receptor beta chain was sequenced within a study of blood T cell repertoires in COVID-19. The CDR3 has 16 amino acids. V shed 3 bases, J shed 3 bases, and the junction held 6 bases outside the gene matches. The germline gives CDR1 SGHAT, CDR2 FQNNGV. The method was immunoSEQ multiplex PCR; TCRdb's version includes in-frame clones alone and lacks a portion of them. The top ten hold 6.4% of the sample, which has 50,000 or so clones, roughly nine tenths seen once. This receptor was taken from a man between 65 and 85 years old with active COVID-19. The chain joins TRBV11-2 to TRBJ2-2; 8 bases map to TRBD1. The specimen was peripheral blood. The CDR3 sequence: CASSLDRVGYTGELFF. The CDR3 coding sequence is TGTGCCAGCAGCTTGGACAGGGTTGGATACACCGGGGAGCTGTTTTTT.